This T cell receptor (beta chain) is drawn from a study of T cells after yellow fever vaccination. Study context: It was SMART-Seq v4 Ultra Low Input that prepared the fractions with low cell numbers. Findings and caveats of the study: Subsequent to the booster, the majority of primary-vaccination clones reappeared (roughly 96% CD4, 85% to 90% CD8). Relatively few clonotypes were ones that appeared in both CD4 and CD8 compartments.

Conversion of TCR transcripts into cDNA relied on 5'RACE template switching, which added a universal primer site and UMIs. TCRdb recomputed calls from the 5' RACE reads with MiXCR, one row per CDR3 protein. In the table there are 400,000 or so distinct CDR3 sequences, 6% to 8% of which are singletons. In its sample, this clonotype was seen a few times. Its antigen remains unknown. V lost 7 bases and J 2 bases, leaving 8 bases between the germline ends. The length of the CDR3 is 12 residues. The germline V gene has CDR1 SEHNR and CDR2 FQNEAQ (reference sequence). The sequencing here drew on PBMCs, taken 5 days after the yellow fever booster vaccination. The sequence was collected from a man aged 30 to 39 who received the YFV17D yellow fever vaccine. The rearrangement uses TRBV7-9 and TRBJ1-2, with D unresolved. CDR3 amino acids: CASNQNNYGYTF. In DNA, the CDR3 is TGTGCCAGCAACCAGAACAACTATGGCTACACCTTC.